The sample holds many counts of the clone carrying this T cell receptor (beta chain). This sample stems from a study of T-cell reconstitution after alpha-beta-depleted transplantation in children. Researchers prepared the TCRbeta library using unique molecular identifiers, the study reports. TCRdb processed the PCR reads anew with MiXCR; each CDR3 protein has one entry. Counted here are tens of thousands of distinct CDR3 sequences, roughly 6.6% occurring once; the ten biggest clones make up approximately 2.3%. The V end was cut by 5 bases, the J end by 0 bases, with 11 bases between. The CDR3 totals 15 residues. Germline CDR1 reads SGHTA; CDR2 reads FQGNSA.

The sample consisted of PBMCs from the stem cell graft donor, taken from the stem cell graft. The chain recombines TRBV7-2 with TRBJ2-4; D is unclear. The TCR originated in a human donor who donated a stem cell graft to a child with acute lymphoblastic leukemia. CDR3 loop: CASSIRTLAKNIQYF. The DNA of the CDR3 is TGTGCCAGCAGCATCAGGACGCTAGCCAAAAACATTCAGTACTTC.